The source of this T cell receptor beta chain is a study of blood T cell repertoires in COVID-19. The repertoire was sequenced with immunoSEQ multiplex PCR; TCRdb's copy has only in-frame clones and lacks some. This sample yields about 400,000 clones, of which 75% to 90% are seen a single time; roughly 4% belongs to the top ten. This CDR3 region has 14 residues. CDR1 SEHNR and CDR2 FQNEAQ come from the germline V gene (reference sequence). Trimming at V came to 1 base and at J to 6 bases, leaving 5 bases not matched to a gene. The TCR originated in a woman in her thirties with acute or convalescent COVID-19. The genes are TRBV7-9 and TRBJ1-2, with 7 bases matching TRBD1. Sequencing was done on a sample of peripheral blood. CDR3 sequence reads: CASSLGRTGDGYTF. The CDR3 nucleotides read TGTGCCAGCAGCTTAGGCCGTACAGGGGATGGCTACACCTTC. Variable domain in full (rest from reference TRBV7-9 and TRBJ1-2): DTGVSQNPRHKITKRGQNVTFRCDPISEHNRLYWYRQTLGQGPEFLTYFQNEAQLEKSRLLSDRFSAERPKGSFSTLEIQRTEQGDSAMYLCASSLGRTGDGYTFGSGTRLTVV.